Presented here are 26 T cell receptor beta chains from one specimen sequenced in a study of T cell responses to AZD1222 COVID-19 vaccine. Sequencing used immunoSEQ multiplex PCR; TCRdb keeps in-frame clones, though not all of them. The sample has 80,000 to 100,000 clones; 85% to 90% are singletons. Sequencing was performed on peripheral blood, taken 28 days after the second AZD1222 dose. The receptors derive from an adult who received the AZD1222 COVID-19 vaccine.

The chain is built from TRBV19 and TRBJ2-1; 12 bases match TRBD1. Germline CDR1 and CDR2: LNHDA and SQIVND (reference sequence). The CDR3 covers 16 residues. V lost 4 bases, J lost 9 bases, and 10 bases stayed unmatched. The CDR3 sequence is CASSTVPGQGAGEQFF. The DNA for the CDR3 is TGTGCCAGTAGTACGGTTCCGGGACAGGGGGCCGGTGAGCAGTTCTTC.

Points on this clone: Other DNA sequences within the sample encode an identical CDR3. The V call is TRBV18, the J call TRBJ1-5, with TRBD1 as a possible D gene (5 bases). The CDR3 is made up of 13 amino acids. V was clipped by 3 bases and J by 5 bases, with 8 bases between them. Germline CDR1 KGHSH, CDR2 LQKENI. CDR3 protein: CASSPGRDQPQHF. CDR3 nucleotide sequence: TGTGCCAGCTCACCGGGACGAGATCAGCCCCAGCATTTT. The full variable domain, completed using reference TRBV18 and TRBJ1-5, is NAGVMQNPRHLVRRRGQEARLRCSPMKGHSHVYWYRQLPEEGLKFMVYLQKENIIDESGMPKERFSAEFPKEGPSILRIQQVVRGDSAAYFCASSPGRDQPQHFGDGTRLSIL.

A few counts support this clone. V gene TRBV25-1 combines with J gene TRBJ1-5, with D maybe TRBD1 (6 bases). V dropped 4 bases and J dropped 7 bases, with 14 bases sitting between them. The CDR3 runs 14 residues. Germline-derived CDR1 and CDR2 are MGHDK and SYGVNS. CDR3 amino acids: CASSGTGRGQPQHF. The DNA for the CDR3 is TGTGCCAGCAGTGGTACAGGGAGGGGACAGCCCCAGCATTTT.

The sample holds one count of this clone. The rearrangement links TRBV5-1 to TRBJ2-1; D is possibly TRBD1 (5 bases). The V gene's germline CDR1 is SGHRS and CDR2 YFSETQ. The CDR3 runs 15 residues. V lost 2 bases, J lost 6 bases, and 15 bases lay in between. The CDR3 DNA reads TGCGCCAGCAGCTTAGGGGCTAGTTCCGGCAATGAGCAGTTCTTC. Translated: CASSLGASSGNEQFF.

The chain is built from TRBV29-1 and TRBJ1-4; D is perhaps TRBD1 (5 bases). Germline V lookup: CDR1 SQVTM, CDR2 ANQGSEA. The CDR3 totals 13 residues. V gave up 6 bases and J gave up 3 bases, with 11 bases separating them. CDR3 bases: TGCAGCGTCCGGGACGGCCCTAATGAAAAACTGTTTTTT. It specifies CSVRDGPNEKLFF.

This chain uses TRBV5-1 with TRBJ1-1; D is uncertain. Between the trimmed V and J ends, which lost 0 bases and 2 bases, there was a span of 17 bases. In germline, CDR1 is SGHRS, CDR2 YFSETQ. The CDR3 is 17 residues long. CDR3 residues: CASSLALISTENTEAFF. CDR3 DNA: TGCGCCAGCAGCTTGGCCCTTATTTCGACCGAAAACACTGAAGCTTTCTTT. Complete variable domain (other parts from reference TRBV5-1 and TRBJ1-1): KAGVTQTPRYLIKTRGQQVTLSCSPISGHRSVSWYQQTPGQGLQFLFEYFSETQRNKGNFPGRFSGRQFSNSRSEMNVSTLELGDSALYLCASSLALISTENTEAFFGQGTRLTVV.

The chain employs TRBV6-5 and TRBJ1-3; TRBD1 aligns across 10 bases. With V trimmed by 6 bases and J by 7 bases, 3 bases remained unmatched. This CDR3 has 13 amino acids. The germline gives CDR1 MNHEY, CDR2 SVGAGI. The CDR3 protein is CASRGQGWNTIYF. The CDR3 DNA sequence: TGTGCCAGCAGGGGACAGGGGTGGAACACCATATATTTT.

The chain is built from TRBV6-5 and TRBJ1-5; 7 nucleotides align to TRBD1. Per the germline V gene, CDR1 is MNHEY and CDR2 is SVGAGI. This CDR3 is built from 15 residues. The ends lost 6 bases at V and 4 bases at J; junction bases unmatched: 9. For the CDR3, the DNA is TGTGCCAGCAGCGCCGGACAGGTCAGTAATCAGCCCCAGCATTTT. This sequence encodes CASSAGQVSNQPQHF.

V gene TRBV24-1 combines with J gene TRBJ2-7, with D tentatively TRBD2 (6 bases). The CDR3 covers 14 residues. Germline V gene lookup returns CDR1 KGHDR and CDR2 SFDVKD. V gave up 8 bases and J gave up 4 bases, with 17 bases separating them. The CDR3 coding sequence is TGTGCCACCATCCCTGTGGGGGGAGAATACGAGCAGTACTTC. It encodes CATIPVGGEYEQYF.

The DNA of the CDR3 is TGTGCTAGTGGTTTGGTAAAGGGGGCGGCAAACACTGAAGCTTTCTTT. It is translated as CASGLVKGAANTEAFF. The genes are TRBV12-5 and TRBJ1-1; TRBD1 matches 7 bases. Germline trimming cut 0 bases from V and 2 bases from J; bases unmatched to any gene: 6. Germline CDR1 is LGHNT and CDR2 is FRNRAP. This CDR3 region has 16 residues.

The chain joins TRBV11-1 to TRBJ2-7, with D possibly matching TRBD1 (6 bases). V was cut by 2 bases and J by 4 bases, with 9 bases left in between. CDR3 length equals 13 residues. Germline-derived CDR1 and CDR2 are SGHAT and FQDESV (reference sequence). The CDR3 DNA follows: TGTGCCAGCAGCTTAAACAGGGCATACGAGCAGTACTTC. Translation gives CASSLNRAYEQYF. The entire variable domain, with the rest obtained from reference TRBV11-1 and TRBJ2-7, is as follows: EAEVAQSPRYKITEKSQAVAFWCDPISGHATLYWYRQILGQGPELLVQFQDESVVDDSQLPKDRFSAERLKGVDSTLKIQPAELGDSAMYLCASSLNRAYEQYFGPGTRLTVT.

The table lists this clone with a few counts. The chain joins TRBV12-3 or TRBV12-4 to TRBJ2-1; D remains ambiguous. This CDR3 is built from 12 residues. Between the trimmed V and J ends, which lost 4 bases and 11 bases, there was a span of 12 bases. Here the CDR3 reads CASSWSETQQFF. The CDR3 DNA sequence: TGTGCCAGCAGTTGGTCCGAGACACAGCAGTTCTTC.

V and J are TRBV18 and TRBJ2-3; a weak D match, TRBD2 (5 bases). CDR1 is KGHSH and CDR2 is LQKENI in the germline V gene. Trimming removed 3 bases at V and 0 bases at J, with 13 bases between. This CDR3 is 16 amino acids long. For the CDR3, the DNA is TGTGCCAGCTCACCGAGGACCGGACTTAGCACAGATACGCAGTATTTT. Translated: CASSPRTGLSTDTQYF.

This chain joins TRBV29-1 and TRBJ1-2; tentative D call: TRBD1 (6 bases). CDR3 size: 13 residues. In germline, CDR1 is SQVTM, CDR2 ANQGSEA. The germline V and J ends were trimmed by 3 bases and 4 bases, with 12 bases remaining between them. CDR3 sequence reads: CSVDPQGAYGYTF. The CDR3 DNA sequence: TGCAGCGTTGACCCACAGGGTGCCTATGGCTACACCTTC.

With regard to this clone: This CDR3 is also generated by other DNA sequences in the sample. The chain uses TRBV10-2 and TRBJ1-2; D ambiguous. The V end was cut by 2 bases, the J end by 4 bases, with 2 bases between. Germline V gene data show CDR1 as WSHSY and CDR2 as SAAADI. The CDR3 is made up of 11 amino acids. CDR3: CASSEGYGYTF. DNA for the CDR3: TGCGCCAGCAGTGAGGGCTATGGCTACACCTTC.

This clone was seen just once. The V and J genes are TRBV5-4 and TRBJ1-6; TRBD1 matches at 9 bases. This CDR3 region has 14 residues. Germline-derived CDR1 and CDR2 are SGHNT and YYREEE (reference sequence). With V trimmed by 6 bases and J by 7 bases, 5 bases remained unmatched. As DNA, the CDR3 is TGTGCCAGCACCAGGACAGGGGTAAATTCACCCCTCCACTTT. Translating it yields CASTRTGVNSPLHF. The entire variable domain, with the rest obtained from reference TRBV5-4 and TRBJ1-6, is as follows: ETGVTQSPTHLIKTRGQQVTLRCSSQSGHNTVSWYQQALGQGPQFIFQYYREEENGRGNFPPRFSGLQFPNYSSELNVNALELDDSALYLCASTRTGVNSPLHFGNGTRLTVT.

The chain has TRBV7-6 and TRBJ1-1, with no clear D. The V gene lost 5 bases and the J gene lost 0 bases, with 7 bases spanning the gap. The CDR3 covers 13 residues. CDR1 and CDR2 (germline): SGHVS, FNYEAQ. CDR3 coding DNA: TGTGCCAGCAGCATCCAGGTGAACACTGAAGCTTTCTTT. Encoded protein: CASSIQVNTEAFF.

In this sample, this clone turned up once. The CDR3 loop reads CASSERIRTSGGTDTQYF. The CDR3 DNA is TGTGCCAGCAGCGAACGGATTCGGACTAGCGGGGGAACAGATACGCAGTATTTT. V usage is TRBV6-1 and J usage is TRBJ2-3, with 13 bases aligning to TRBD2. This CDR3 is built from 18 residues. CDR1 and CDR2 (germline): MNHNS, SASEGT. Trimming at V came to 6 bases and at J to 3 bases, leaving 12 bases not matched to a gene.

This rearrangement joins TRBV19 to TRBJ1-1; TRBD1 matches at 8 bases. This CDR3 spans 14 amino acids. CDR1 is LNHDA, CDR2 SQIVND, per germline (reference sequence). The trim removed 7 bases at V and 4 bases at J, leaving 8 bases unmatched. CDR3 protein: CASNDRGAFTEAFF. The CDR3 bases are TGTGCCAGTAATGACAGGGGTGCGTTCACTGAAGCTTTCTTT.

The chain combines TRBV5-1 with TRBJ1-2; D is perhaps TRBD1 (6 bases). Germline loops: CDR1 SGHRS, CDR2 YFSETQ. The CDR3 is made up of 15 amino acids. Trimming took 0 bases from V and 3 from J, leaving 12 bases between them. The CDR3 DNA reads TGCGCCAGCAGCTTGGTGGGGGGCGCGGACTATGGCTACACCTTC. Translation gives CASSLVGGADYGYTF. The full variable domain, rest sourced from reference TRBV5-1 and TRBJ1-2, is KAGVTQTPRYLIKTRGQQVTLSCSPISGHRSVSWYQQTPGQGLQFLFEYFSETQRNKGNFPGRFSGRQFSNSRSEMNVSTLELGDSALYLCASSLVGGADYGYTFGSGTRLTVV.

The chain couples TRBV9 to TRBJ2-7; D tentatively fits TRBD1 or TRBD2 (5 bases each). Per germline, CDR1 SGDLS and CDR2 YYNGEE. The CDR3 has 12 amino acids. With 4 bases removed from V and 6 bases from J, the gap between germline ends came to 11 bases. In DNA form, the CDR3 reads TGTGCCAGCAGCCCCGGGGCCTTCGAGCAGTACTTC. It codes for CASSPGAFEQYF.

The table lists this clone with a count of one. The CDR3 nucleotides are TGCGCCAGCAGCAGCGGACAGATAGCCTACGAGCAGTACTTC. Translating gives CASSSGQIAYEQYF. The J gene is TRBJ2-7, the V gene TRBV5-1; D might be TRBD1 (6 bases). This CDR3 comprises 14 residues. Germline CDR1 and CDR2: SGHRS and YFSETQ. V gave up 4 bases and J gave up 2 bases, with 13 bases separating them.

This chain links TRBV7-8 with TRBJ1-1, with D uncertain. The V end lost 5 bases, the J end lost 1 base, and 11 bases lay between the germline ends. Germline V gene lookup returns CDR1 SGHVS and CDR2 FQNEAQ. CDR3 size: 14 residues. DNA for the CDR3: TGTGCCAGCAGCCCCACACTGGGGAACACTGAAGCTTTCTTT. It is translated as CASSPTLGNTEAFF. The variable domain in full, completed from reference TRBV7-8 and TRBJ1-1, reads GAGVSQSPRYKVAKRGQDVALRCDPISGHVSLFWYQQALGQGPEFLTYFQNEAQLDKSGLPSDRFFAERPEGSVSTLKIQRTQQEDSAVYLCASSPTLGNTEAFFGQGTRLTVV.

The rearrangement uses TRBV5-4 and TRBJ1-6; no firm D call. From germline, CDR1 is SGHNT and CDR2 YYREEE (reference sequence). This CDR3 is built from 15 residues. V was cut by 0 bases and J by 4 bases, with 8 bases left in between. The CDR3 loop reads CASSLAGSYNSPLHF. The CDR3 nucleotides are TGTGCCAGCAGCTTGGCCGGCAGTTATAATTCACCCCTCCACTTT.

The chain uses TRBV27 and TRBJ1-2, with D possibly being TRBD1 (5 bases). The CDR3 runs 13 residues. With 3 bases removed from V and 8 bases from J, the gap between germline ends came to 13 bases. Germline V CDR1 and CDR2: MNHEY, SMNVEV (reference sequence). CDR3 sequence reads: CASSFRDGRGYTF. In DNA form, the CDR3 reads TGTGCCAGCAGTTTCCGGGACGGACGGGGCTACACCTTC.

The CDR3 coding sequence is TGTGCCACCTCCTTGGCGGGGAACACCGGGGAGCTGTTTTTT. Residues: CATSLAGNTGELFF. The chain has TRBV15 and TRBJ2-2; possibly TRBD2 for D (5 bases). The CDR3 is made up of 14 amino acids. V gave up 8 bases and J gave up 1 base, with 11 bases separating them. The V gene's germline CDR1 is LNHNV and CDR2 YYDKDF (reference sequence).